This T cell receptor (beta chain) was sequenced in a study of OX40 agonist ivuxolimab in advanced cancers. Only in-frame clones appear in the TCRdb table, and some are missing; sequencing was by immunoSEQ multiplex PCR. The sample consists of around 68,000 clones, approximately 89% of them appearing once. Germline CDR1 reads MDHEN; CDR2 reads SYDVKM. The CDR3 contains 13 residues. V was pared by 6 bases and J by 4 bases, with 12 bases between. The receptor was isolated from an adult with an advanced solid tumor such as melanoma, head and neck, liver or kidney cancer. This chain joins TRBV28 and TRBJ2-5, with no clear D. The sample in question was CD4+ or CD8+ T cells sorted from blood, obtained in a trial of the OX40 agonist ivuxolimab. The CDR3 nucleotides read TGTGCCAGCAGCTGGGTGTCGGTAGAGACCCAGTACTTC. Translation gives CASSWVSVETQYF.